This TCR beta chain is drawn from a study of blood T cell repertoires in COVID-19. Assay used: immunoSEQ multiplex PCR; TCRdb lists only in-frame clones, some missing. This sample yields some 63,000 clones, of which roughly 85% are seen a single time; around 18% belongs to the top ten. This clone was observed once. This CDR3 region has 12 residues. V was pared by 3 bases and J by 8 bases, with 10 bases between. Germline V lookup: CDR1 SGHTA, CDR2 FQGNSA. The chain has TRBV7-2 and TRBJ1-2; possible D gene TRBD1, 5 bases. The sample comprised peripheral blood. This sequence was found in a human donor in a cohort sampled during active COVID-19. DNA of the CDR3: TGTGCCAGCAGCTTCCAGGGTCGCGGCTACACCTTC. It translates to CASSFQGRGYTF.